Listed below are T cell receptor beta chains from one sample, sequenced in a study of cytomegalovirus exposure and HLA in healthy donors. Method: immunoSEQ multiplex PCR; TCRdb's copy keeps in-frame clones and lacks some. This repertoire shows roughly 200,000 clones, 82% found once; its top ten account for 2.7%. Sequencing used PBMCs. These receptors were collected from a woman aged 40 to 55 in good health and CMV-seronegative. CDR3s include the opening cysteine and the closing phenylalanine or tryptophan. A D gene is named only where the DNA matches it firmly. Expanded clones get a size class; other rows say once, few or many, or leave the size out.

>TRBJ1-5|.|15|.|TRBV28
CASTLGGGGNQPQHF
TGTGCCAGCACCCTGGGCGGAGGTGGCAATCAGCCCCAGCATTTT
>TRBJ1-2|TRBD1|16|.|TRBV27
CASSWSGTGANYGYTF
TGTGCCAGCAGTTGGAGCGGGACAGGCGCTAACTATGGCTACACCTTC
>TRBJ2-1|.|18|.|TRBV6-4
CASSPDGGAAASYNEQFF
TGTGCCAGCAGTCCCGATGGCGGGGCGGCCGCCTCCTACAATGAGCAGTTCTTC
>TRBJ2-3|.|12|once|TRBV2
CASSPLGDTQYF
TGTGCCAGCAGCCCCCTGGGCGATACGCAGTATTTT
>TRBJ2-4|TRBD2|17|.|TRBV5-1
CASSLYLAGDGKNIQYF
TGCGCCAGCAGCTTGTACCTAGCGGGAGATGGCAAAAACATTCAGTACTTC
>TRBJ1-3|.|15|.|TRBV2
CASSERGRAGNTIYF
TGTGCCAGCAGTGAGCGGGGTAGGGCTGGAAACACCATATATTTT
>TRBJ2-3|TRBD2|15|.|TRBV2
CASSDPGTSGYTQYF
TGTGCCAGCAGCGATCCTGGGACTAGCGGTTATACGCAGTATTTT
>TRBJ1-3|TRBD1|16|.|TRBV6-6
CASSQVGQSAGNTIYF
TGTGCCAGCAGTCAAGTGGGACAGTCGGCGGGAAACACCATATATTTT
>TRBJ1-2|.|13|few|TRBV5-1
CASSSDGNYGYTF
TGCGCCAGCAGTTCCGACGGGAACTATGGCTACACCTTC
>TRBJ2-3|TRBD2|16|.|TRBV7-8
CASSLMRGGGTDTQYF
TGTGCCAGCAGCTTAATGCGCGGGGGGGGCACAGATACGCAGTATTTT
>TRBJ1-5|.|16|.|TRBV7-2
CASSATGRGGNQPQHF
TGTGCCAGCAGTGCCACAGGGCGGGGGGGCAATCAGCCCCAGCATTTT
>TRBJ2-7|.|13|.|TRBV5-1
CASSPKIGVEQYF
TGCGCCAGCAGCCCAAAAATAGGGGTCGAGCAGTACTTC
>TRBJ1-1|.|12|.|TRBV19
CASSIGSVEAFF
TGTGCCAGTAGTATCGGTAGTGTTGAGGCTTTCTTT
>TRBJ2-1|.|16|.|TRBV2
CASRAPRGQGDNEQFF
TGTGCCAGCAGGGCCCCCAGGGGCCAAGGGGACAATGAGCAGTTCTTC
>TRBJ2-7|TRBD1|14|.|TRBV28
CASSHDRGIYEQYF
TGTGCCAGCAGTCACGACAGGGGAATCTACGAGCAGTACTTC
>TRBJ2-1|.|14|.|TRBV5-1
CASSFDSPIGEQFF
TGCGCCAGCAGCTTTGACAGCCCCATTGGTGAGCAGTTCTTC
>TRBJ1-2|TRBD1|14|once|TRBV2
CAREPDRGLRGYTF
TGTGCCAGAGAGCCCGACAGGGGGCTGCGGGGCTACACCTTC
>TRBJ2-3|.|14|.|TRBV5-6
CASSWGGSTDTQYF
TGTGCCAGCAGCTGGGGAGGAAGCACAGATACGCAGTATTTT
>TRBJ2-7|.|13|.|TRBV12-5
CASGLGHPYEQYF
TGTGCTAGTGGCCTAGGACACCCCTACGAGCAGTACTTC
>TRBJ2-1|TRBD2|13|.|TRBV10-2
CASRAGGIDEQFF
TGCGCCAGTCGAGCGGGAGGGATCGATGAGCAGTTCTTC
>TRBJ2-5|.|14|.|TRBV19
CASRGTPQIGTQYF
TGTGCCAGTAGGGGGACTCCCCAGATCGGGACCCAGTACTTC
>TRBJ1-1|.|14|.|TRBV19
CASSMGQGVTEAFF
TGTGCCAGTAGTATGGGCCAGGGTGTGACTGAAGCTTTCTTT
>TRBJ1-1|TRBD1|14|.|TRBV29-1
CSVPRTGFFTEAFF
TGCAGCGTTCCGCGGACAGGGTTCTTCACTGAAGCTTTCTTT
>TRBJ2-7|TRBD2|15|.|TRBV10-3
CATGRPSGRAKEQYF
TGTGCCACCGGACGACCTAGCGGGAGAGCGAAGGAGCAGTACTTC
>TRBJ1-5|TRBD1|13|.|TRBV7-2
CASSPRQGQPQHF
TGTGCCAGCAGCCCTAGACAGGGTCAGCCCCAGCATTTT
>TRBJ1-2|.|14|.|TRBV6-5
CASSYSRDGYGYTF
TGTGCCAGCAGTTACTCGAGGGATGGCTATGGCTACACCTTC
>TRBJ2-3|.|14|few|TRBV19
CASSINRGTDTQYF
TGTGCCAGTAGTATAAACAGGGGCACAGATACGCAGTATTTT
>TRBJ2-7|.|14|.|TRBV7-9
CSSSHGAGAYEQYF
TGTTCCAGCAGCCACGGAGCAGGGGCCTACGAGCAGTACTTC
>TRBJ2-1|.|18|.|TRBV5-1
CASSQKLDSLSIYNEQFF
TGCGCCAGCAGCCAGAAACTAGATTCCCTCTCCATCTACAATGAGCAGTTCTTC
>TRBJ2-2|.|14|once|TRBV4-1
CASSQGWATGELFF
TGCGCCAGCAGCCAAGGGTGGGCGACCGGGGAGCTGTTTTTT
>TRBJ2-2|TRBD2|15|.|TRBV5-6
CASSPGGLVTGELFF
TGTGCCAGCAGCCCGGGGGGGCTGGTGACCGGGGAGCTGTTTTTT
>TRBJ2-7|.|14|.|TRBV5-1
CASGLGDLSYEQYF
TGCGCCAGCGGCTTGGGGGACTTATCCTACGAGCAGTACTTC
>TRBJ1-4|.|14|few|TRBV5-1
CASSLGQNNEKLFF
TGCGCCAGCAGCTTGGGACAGAATAATGAAAAACTGTTTTTT
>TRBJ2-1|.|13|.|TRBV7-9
CATSRSSYNEQFF
TGTGCCACCTCCAGAAGCTCCTACAATGAGCAGTTCTTC
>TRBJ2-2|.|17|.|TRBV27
CASSSPGFGSNTGELFF
TGTGCCAGCAGTTCCCCGGGTTTCGGATCCAACACCGGGGAGCTGTTTTTT
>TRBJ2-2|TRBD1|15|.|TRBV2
CASSRTGGSGGELFF
TGTGCCAGCAGTAGGACAGGGGGCAGTGGCGGGGAGCTGTTTTTT
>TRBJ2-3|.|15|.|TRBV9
CASSVGTRGTDTQYF
TGTGCCAGCAGCGTAGGGACCAGGGGCACAGATACGCAGTATTTT
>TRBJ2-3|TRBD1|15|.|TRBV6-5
CASSYGQGSADTQYF
TGTGCCAGCAGTTATGGACAGGGGTCGGCAGATACGCAGTATTTT
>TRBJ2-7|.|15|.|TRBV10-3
CAISESAGPNYEQYF
TGTGCCATCAGTGAGTCCGCGGGACCAAACTACGAGCAGTACTTC
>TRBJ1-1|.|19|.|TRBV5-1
CASRRQGAQGSRFNTEAFF
TGCGCCAGCAGACGCCAAGGGGCACAGGGCTCCCGGTTTAACACTGAAGCTTTCTTT
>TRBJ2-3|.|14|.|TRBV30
CALEEIAGADTQYF
TGTGCCTTGGAGGAGATCGCTGGTGCAGATACGCAGTATTTT
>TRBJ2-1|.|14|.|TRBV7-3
CASSRTDSYNEQFF
TGTGCCAGCAGCAGGACTGACTCCTACAATGAGCAGTTCTTC
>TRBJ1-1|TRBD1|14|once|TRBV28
CASSTAGTAIEAFF
TGTGCCAGCAGTACCGCCGGGACAGCGATTGAAGCTTTCTTT
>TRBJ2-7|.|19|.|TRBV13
CASSLARGTAQLFPYEQYF
TGTGCCAGCAGCTTAGCCCGGGGGACAGCCCAATTATTTCCCTACGAGCAGTACTTC
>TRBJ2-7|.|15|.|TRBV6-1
CASRNLRTAIYEQYF
TGTGCCAGCAGGAATCTCCGGACAGCCATCTACGAGCAGTACTTC
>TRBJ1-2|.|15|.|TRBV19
CASSISGLSNYGYTF
TGTGCCAGTAGTATCTCAGGTCTCTCCAACTATGGCTACACCTTC
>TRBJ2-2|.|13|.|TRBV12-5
CASGFPGTGELFF
TGTGCTAGTGGTTTCCCCGGCACCGGGGAGCTGTTTTTT
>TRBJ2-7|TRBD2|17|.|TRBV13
CASSYVGLAGGSYEQYF
TGTGCCAGCAGCTACGTTGGCCTAGCGGGAGGGTCCTACGAGCAGTACTTC
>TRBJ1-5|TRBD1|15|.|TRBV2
CASSLRSGGGQPQHF
TGTGCCAGCAGTCTCCGCTCAGGGGGCGGACAGCCCCAGCATTTT
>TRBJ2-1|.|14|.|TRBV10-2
CASSESGVGGEQFF
TGCGCCAGCAGTGAGTCAGGGGTAGGTGGTGAGCAGTTCTTC
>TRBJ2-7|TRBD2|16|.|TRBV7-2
CASSSSRLAQYYEQYF
TGTGCCAGCAGCTCGAGCAGACTAGCGCAATACTACGAGCAGTACTTC
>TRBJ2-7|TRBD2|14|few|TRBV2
CASIVLGLGGEQYF
TGTGCCAGCATTGTGTTGGGACTAGGGGGCGAGCAGTACTTC
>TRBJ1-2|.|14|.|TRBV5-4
CASSSTGTFYGYTF
TGTGCCAGCAGCTCCACCGGGACATTTTATGGCTACACCTTC
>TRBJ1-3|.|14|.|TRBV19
CASKDTSSGNTIYF
TGTGCCAGTAAGGACACCAGCTCTGGAAACACCATATATTTT
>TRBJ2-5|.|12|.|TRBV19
CASSIIGETQYF
TGTGCCAGTAGTATAATCGGGGAGACCCAGTACTTC
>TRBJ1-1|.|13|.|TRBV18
CASSPQANTEAFF
TGTGCCAGCTCACCGCAGGCGAACACTGAAGCTTTCTTT
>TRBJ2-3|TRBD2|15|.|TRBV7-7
CASSDGASGTDTQYF
TGTGCCAGCAGCGATGGGGCTAGCGGGACAGATACGCAGTATTTT
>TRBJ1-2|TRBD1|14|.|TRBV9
CASSAGTGVRRYTF
TGTGCCAGCAGCGCCGGGACAGGGGTTCGTCGCTACACCTTC